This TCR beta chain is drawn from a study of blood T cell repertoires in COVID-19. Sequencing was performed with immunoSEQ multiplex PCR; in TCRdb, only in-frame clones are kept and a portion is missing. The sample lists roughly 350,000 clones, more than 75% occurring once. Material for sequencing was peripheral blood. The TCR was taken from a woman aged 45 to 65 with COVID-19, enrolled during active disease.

The CDR3 spells CATSALRSTEAFF. The CDR3 DNA reads as TGTGCCACCAGTGCCCTCCGGAGCACTGAAGCTTTCTTT. The J gene is TRBJ1-1, the V gene TRBV24-1; the D is unclear. Germline V CDR1 and CDR2: KGHDR, SFDVKD. V lost 5 bases to trimming and J lost 4 bases, with 10 bases between them. The CDR3 contains 13 residues.